This T cell receptor (beta chain) was retrieved from a study of T cells in localized non-small cell lung cancer. Clones were read by immunoSEQ multiplex PCR, and TCRdb kept only the in-frame ones, dropping some. The data show about 91,000 clones, with 87% seen just once and around 15% held by the top ten. As to this clone: Its specificity is not known.

The V gene end was trimmed by 0 bases and the J gene end by 4 bases; junction bases not matched to a gene: 16. The CDR3 runs 22 residues. Germline CDR1 reads MRHNA; CDR2 reads SNTAGT. Regarding the study as a whole: Longer overall survival accompanied higher blood T cell density. There were a median about 53 of the top 100 tumor clones appearing in adjacent lung. Uninvolved adjacent lung, not tumor, had the highest T cell clonality. Heterogeneity remains possible because sequencing was limited to only one tumor region.

The clonotype was recovered from a man aged 40 to 70 with stage I squamous cell lung carcinoma. V and J are TRBV6-4 and TRBJ2-3, with 16 bases matching TRBD2. The sequenced sample was peripheral blood, obtained before any cancer treatment. This CDR3 reads CASSDSTTGTSGGAVVADTQYF. The CDR3, as DNA: TGTGCCAGCAGTGACTCTACGACCGGGACTAGCGGGGGGGCCGTAGTAGCAGATACGCAGTATTTT.